A single sample is the source of the 29 T cell receptor beta chains below, sequenced in a study of T-cell reconstitution after alpha-beta-depleted transplantation in children (dated by TCRdb to 2016 to 2017). The library was built by means of PCR. For sequencing, an Illumina HiSeq 2500 was employed. TCR library preparation used molecular barcoding, with unique molecular identifiers applied to normalize quantification of the TCRbeta repertoire. Using fastp at Q25 and MiXCR, TCRdb reprocessed the public reads and kept productive beta chains. Rows are unified per CDR3 protein, each entry keeping the most common DNA and genes. The sample table lists about 580,000 distinct CDR3 sequences, over 20% of them with a count of one. The ten largest account for about 35% of the sample. In light of the paper, this sample's treatment or condition label describes: allogeneic hematopoietic cell transplantation with graft depleted of TCRalphabeta T cells and CD19 B cells.

The material sequenced was PBMCs, taken before TCRalphabeta/CD19-depleted stem cell transplant. The receptors originated from a boy younger than two with Wiskott-Aldrich syndrome, due to receive a stem cell transplant.

The rearrangement joins TRBV7-6 to TRBJ2-1; possibly TRBD2 for D (5 bases). The CDR3 is made up of 14 amino acids. Germline CDR1 SGHVS, CDR2 FNYEAQ. Trimming took off 1 base at V and 6 bases at J, with 10 bases between the two ends. CDR3 protein: CASSLEPLGNEQFF. CDR3 bases: TGTGCCAGCAGCTTAGAGCCACTAGGCAATGAGCAGTTCTTC.

The gene calls are TRBV20-1 and TRBJ2-1; 8 bases are shared with TRBD2. The germline gives CDR1 DFQATT, CDR2 SNEGSKA (reference sequence). V trimming: 5 bases; J trimming: 9 bases; junction bases outside the gene matches: 18. The CDR3 consists of 16 residues. CDR3 in amino acids: CSASLWYSGISSEQFF. CDR3 in DNA: TGCAGTGCTTCCCTCTGGTATAGCGGGATAAGTAGTGAGCAGTTCTTC.

The chain uses TRBV18 and TRBJ1-6, with D possibly being TRBD1 (6 bases). The ends were cut back, 1 base at V and 5 bases at J, with 9 bases in the middle. This CDR3 region has 15 residues. The V gene's germline CDR1 is KGHSH and CDR2 LQKENI. This CDR3 is CASSPLGTNNSPLHF. The CDR3 DNA reads TGTGCCAGCTCACCACTCGGGACAAATAATTCACCCCTCCACTTT.

This clonotype was detected a few times. The V call is TRBV6-4, the J call TRBJ2-2; 7 bases match TRBD2. The junction had 2 bases not matched to a gene; V was cut back by 3 bases and J by 7 bases. Germline CDR1 is MRHNA and CDR2 is SNTAGT. The CDR3 extends over 13 amino acids. CDR3 loop: CASSDLADGELFF. The CDR3 DNA reads TGTGCCAGCAGTGATCTAGCGGACGGGGAGCTGTTTTTT.

The chain is built from TRBV7-2 and TRBJ1-2; the D gene is possibly TRBD1 (5 bases). The germline gives CDR1 SGHTA, CDR2 FQGNSA. Deletions cut 5 bases from V and 4 bases from J, with 14 bases between. This CDR3 is 14 amino acids long. The CDR3 is CASSRGGMSYGYTF. CDR3 DNA: TGTGCCAGCAGCCGGGGGGGGATGAGCTATGGCTACACCTTC.

This clonotype turned up a few times. V usage is TRBV5-1 and J usage is TRBJ2-5; weak D call: TRBD1 (6 bases). The CDR3 runs 21 residues. V was cut by 1 base and J by 2 bases, with 30 bases left in between. Germline V gene data show CDR1 as SGHRS and CDR2 as YFSETQ. The CDR3 DNA reads TGCGCCAGCAGCTTGTTGTTCTCGGCCTGGGTGGGACACCAGATTCAAGAGACCCAGTACTTC. Amino acid sequence: CASSLLFSAWVGHQIQETQYF.

The chain joins TRBV7-9 to TRBJ2-7; D not certain. The CDR3 extends over 15 amino acids. CDR1 SEHNR and CDR2 FQNEAQ come from the germline V gene (reference sequence). The germline V and J ends were trimmed by 5 bases and 3 bases, with 17 bases remaining between them. Here the CDR3 DNA reads TGTGCCAGCAGCCCCCCCTCCGCGTCGGGCTACGAGCAGTACTTC. Encoded protein: CASSPPSASGYEQYF.

The V and J genes are TRBV11-2 and TRBJ2-3; TRBD2 might be the D (6 bases). Per the germline V gene, CDR1 is SGHAT and CDR2 is FQNNGV. V gave up 4 bases and J gave up 1 base, with 12 bases separating them. The CDR3 has 15 residues. In nucleotides, the CDR3 is TGTGCCAGCAGCTCCCTTAAGCGGGGCACAGATACGCAGTATTTT. Its translation: CASSSLKRGTDTQYF.

The table lists this clonotype with a few counts. The chain joins TRBV15 to TRBJ2-5, with TRBD1 identical over 9 bases. CDR3 size: 17 residues. After removal of 6 bases from V and 5 bases from J, the junction contained 16 bases not matched to a gene. Germline CDR1 and CDR2: LNHNV and YYDKDF (reference sequence). The CDR3 loop reads CATRPTRDRDYEETQYF. CDR3 sequence (DNA): TGTGCCACCAGGCCAACTCGGGACAGGGATTATGAGGAGACCCAGTACTTC.

This clonotype was detected only a few times. This sequence joins TRBV29-1 and TRBJ2-3; D ambiguous. Trimming pared 8 bases from V and 2 bases from J, leaving 14 bases between. This CDR3 is built from 13 residues. Germline CDR1 and CDR2: SQVTM and ANQGSEA. The CDR3, as DNA: TGCAGCTTAATTCATCGCGTCACAGATACGCAGTATTTT. Protein product: CSLIHRVTDTQYF.

Notes on this clonotype: Sequence at one end of the junction differs from germline and may be a read error. V is TRBV12-3 or TRBV12-4 and J is TRBJ1-1; D is possibly TRBD1 (5 bases). CDR3 length: 14 residues. The CDR3 bases are TGTGCCAGCAGAACGAGGGGCCTACCGGGCACTGAAGCTTTT. Protein sequence: CASRTRGLPGTEAF.

This clonotype showed up just a few times. The chain has TRBV11-2 and TRBJ1-2; perhaps TRBD1 as D (6 bases). Trimming pared 5 bases from V and 7 bases from J, leaving 17 bases between. Germline lookup yields CDR1 SGHAT and CDR2 FQNNGV. The CDR3 extends over 14 amino acids. CDR3 DNA: TGTGCCAGCAGCCAACCTACGGGGGGCAGTGGCTACACCTTC. The encoded protein is CASSQPTGGSGYTF.

This clonotype was detected only a few times. V is TRBV27 and J is TRBJ1-1, with D unclear. Trimming stripped 1 base from V and 4 bases from J, with 10 bases between. The CDR3 contains 14 residues. Germline-derived CDR1 and CDR2 are MNHEY and SMNVEV (reference sequence). The CDR3 DNA is TGTGCCAGCAGTTTATATCGCAGAGCCACTGAAGCTTTCTTT. This translates into CASSLYRRATEAFF.

J is TRBJ2-7 and V is TRBV10-3, with a tentative D call TRBD2 (6 bases). Per germline, CDR1 ENHRY and CDR2 SYGVKD. The V and J ends lost 0 bases and 5 bases respectively, with 11 bases between them. The CDR3 is made up of 14 amino acids. CDR3 sequence (DNA): TGTGCCATCAGTGAGTCGACGGGGGAAAACGAGCAGTACTTC. It yields the protein CAISESTGENEQYF.

This clonotype was counted between two and nine times. V and J are TRBV12-3 or TRBV12-4 and TRBJ2-1, with D possibly being TRBD2 (7 bases). This CDR3 is 17 amino acids long. Trimming removed 3 bases at V and 5 bases at J, with 20 bases between. The CDR3: CASSLGGGTGFHNEQFF. The CDR3 nucleotides are TGTGCCAGCAGTTTGGGAGGGGGGACCGGCTTCCACAATGAGCAGTTCTTC.

V gene TRBV12-3 or TRBV12-4 combines with J gene TRBJ1-5; no reliable D call. Trimming removed 1 base from V and 0 bases from J, with 10 bases in between. The CDR3 is 16 residues long. CDR3 sequence (DNA): TGTGCCAGCAGTTTAGGAGGATGGGATAGCAATCAGCCCCAGCATTTT. Protein sequence: CASSLGGWDSNQPQHF.

The chain joins TRBV3-1 to TRBJ2-1, with 9 bases identical to TRBD2. V was pared by 11 bases and J by 6 bases, with 20 bases of the junction left unmatched. CDR3 length: 17 residues. CDR1 is LGHDT and CDR2 is YNNKEL in the germline V gene (reference sequence). CDR3 protein: CASTPYLSGGRANEQFF. The CDR3 DNA reads TGTGCCTCCACCCCTTACCTTAGTGGCGGGAGGGCCAATGAGCAGTTCTTC.

The chain couples TRBV5-1 to TRBJ1-4; no reliable D call. V lost 0 bases and J 12 bases, leaving 12 bases between the germline ends. CDR1 is SGHRS, CDR2 YFSETQ, per germline. The CDR3 contains 13 residues. The CDR3 region has the DNA TGCGCCAGCAGCTTGGACGCAGGATGGGAACTGTTTTTT. It encodes CASSLDAGWELFF.

The chain is built from TRBV7-9 and TRBJ2-5, with 10 bases matching TRBD1. V trimming: 5 bases; J trimming: 0 bases; junction bases outside the gene matches: 6. This CDR3 region has 16 residues. Per germline, CDR1 SEHNR and CDR2 FQNEAQ (reference sequence). The CDR3 loop is CASSLRDRGNQETQYF. The CDR3 region has the DNA TGTGCCAGCAGCCTACGGGACAGGGGTAACCAAGAGACCCAGTACTTC.

This clonotype was seen a handful of times. V usage is TRBV20-1 and J usage is TRBJ2-3, with 9 positions matching TRBD2. CDR1 is DFQATT and CDR2 is SNEGSKA in the germline V gene (reference sequence). The CDR3 is 16 amino acids. V dropped 0 bases and J dropped 5; count of bases not matched to a gene: 9. The DNA of the CDR3 is TGCAGTGCTAGAGATGGCGCTAGCGGGATGAAAGATACGCAGTATTTT. It specifies CSARDGASGMKDTQYF.

This clonotype has just a few counts. V usage is TRBV5-1 and J usage is TRBJ2-2; tentatively, D is TRBD1 (6 bases). Germline V CDR1 and CDR2: SGHRS, YFSETQ. The CDR3 is made up of 15 amino acids. The V end was cut by 4 bases, the J end by 1 base, with 11 bases between. CDR3 sequence reads: CASSLDSLNTGELFF. The CDR3 DNA sequence: TGCGCCAGCAGCCTGGACAGCTTGAACACCGGGGAGCTGTTTTTT.

The chain recombines TRBV3-1 with TRBJ1-5; D call uncertain. CDR1 LGHDT and CDR2 YNNKEL come from the germline V gene (reference sequence). V was clipped by 3 bases and J by 1 base, with 7 bases between them. The CDR3 loop spans 14 amino acids. The CDR3 DNA reads TGTGCCAGCAGCCATGGCGGGAGCAATCAGCCCCAGCATTTT. This translates into CASSHGGSNQPQHF.

In this sample, this clonotype turned up a few times. CDR3 residues: CASSRTGQFEQYF. In DNA, the CDR3 is TGCGCCAGCTCACGAACAGGGCAATTCGAGCAGTACTTC. V gene TRBV5-1 combines with J gene TRBJ2-7; tentative D call: TRBD1 (6 bases). This CDR3 region has 13 residues. Trimming cost V 7 bases and J 6 bases, with 17 bases left between them. Germline-derived CDR1 and CDR2 are SGHRS and YFSETQ.

This clonotype was detected a few times. The V call is TRBV28, the J call TRBJ2-7; D could derive from TRBD1 or TRBD2 (5 bases each). The V gene lost 6 bases and the J gene lost 1 base, with 13 bases spanning the gap. The CDR3 runs 14 residues. Germline loops: CDR1 MDHEN, CDR2 SYDVKM. In nucleotides, the CDR3 is TGTGCCAGCAGCTCACCCGGGGCTTCCTACGAGCAGTACTTC. Its protein is CASSSPGASYEQYF.

The V call is TRBV10-3, the J call TRBJ2-7; TRBD1 matches 9 bases. Germline V lookup: CDR1 ENHRY, CDR2 SYGVKD. Trimming at V came to 1 base and at J to 6 bases, leaving 7 bases not matched to a gene. The CDR3 consists of 15 residues. Here the CDR3 reads CAISEFWTGVFEQYF. CDR3 nucleotide sequence: TGTGCCATCAGTGAGTTTTGGACAGGGGTTTTCGAGCAGTACTTC.

This clonotype was seen only a few times. The chain recombines TRBV7-9 with TRBJ1-5; D remains ambiguous. The CDR3 sequence is 12 residues long. V was pared by 1 base and J by 8 bases, with 6 bases between. Germline assignment: CDR1 SEHNR and CDR2 FQNEAQ (reference sequence). The CDR3: CASSLVAEPQHF. DNA of the CDR3: TGTGCCAGCAGCTTAGTTGCCGAGCCCCAGCATTTT.

The chain joins TRBV5-1 to TRBJ2-1; 8 nucleotides line up with TRBD1. V gave up 1 base and J gave up 3 bases; unmatched junction bases: 6. The CDR3 is 16 residues long. The germline V gene has CDR1 SGHRS and CDR2 YFSETQ. The CDR3 coding sequence is TGCGCCAGCAGCTTGACGACAGGGGCCTACTACAATGAGCAGTTCTTC. This encodes CASSLTTGAYYNEQFF. Filled out from reference TRBV5-1 and TRBJ2-1, the complete variable domain reads KAGVTQTPRYLIKTRGQQVTLSCSPISGHRSVSWYQQTPGQGLQFLFEYFSETQRNKGNFPGRFSGRQFSNSRSEMNVSTLELGDSALYLCASSLTTGAYYNEQFFGPGTRLTVL.

This clonotype has only a few counts. This chain connects TRBV5-1 to TRBJ2-7; 7 nucleotides match TRBD1. V was clipped by 4 bases and J by 8 bases; unmatched bases: 6. The CDR3 extends over 12 amino acids. Germline lookup yields CDR1 SGHRS and CDR2 YFSETQ. The CDR3 DNA reads TGCGCCAGCAGCGCATTACAGGGGAAGCAGTACTTC. Translated, it gives CASSALQGKQYF.

This clonotype has only one observation. The chain employs TRBV20-1 and TRBJ2-7; D might be TRBD2 (6 bases). This CDR3 is 12 amino acids long. Per germline, CDR1 DFQATT and CDR2 SNEGSKA (reference sequence). The V end was cut by 8 bases, the J end by 5 bases, with 16 bases between. CDR3 sequence: CSLTGDGDEQYF. The DNA for the CDR3 is TGCAGTCTTACGGGAGACGGGGACGAGCAGTACTTC.